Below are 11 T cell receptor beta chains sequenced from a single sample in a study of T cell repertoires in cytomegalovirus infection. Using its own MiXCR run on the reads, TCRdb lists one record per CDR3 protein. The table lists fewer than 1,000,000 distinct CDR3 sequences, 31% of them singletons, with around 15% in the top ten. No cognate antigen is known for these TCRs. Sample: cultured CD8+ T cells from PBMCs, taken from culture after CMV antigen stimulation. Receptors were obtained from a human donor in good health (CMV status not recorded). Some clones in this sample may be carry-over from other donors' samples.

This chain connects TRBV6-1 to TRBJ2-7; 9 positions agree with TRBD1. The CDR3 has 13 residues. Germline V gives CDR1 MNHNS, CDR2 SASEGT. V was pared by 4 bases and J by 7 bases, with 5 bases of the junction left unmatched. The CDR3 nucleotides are TGTGCCAGCAGTGCTGGGACAGGGTTTGAGCAGTACTTC. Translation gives CASSAGTGFEQYF.

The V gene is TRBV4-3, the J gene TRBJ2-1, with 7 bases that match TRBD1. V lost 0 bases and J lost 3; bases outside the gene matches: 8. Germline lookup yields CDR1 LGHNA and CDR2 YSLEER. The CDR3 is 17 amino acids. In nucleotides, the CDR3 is TGCGCCAGCAGCCAAGATAAAGGGGGCCCCTACTACAATGAGCAGTTCTTC. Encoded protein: CASSQDKGGPYYNEQFF.

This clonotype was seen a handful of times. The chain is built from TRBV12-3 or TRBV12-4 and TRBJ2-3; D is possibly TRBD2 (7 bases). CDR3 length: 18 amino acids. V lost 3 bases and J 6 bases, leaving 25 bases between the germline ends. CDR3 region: CASSFGPGAGDFGDTQYF. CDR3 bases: TGTGCCAGCAGTTTTGGGCCAGGGGCGGGGGACTTCGGGGATACGCAGTATTTT.

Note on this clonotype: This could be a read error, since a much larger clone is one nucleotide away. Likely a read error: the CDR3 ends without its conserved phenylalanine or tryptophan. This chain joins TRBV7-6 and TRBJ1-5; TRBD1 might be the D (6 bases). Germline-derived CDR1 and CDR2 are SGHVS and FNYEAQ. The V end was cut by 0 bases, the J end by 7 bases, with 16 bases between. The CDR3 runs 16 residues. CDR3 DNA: TGTGCCAGCAGCTTAGCGGGGGGTACAGGGCGACAGCCCCAGCATTCT. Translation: CASSLAGGTGRQPQHS.

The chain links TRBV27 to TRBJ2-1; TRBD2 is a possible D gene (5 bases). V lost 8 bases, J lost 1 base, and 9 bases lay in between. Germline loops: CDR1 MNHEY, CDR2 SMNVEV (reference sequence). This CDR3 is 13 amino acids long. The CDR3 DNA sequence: TGTGCCAGCGAGGGCGGATCCTACAATGAGCAGTTCTTC. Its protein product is CASEGGSYNEQFF.

CDR3 region: CASSYIGQGDGYTF. The CDR3 DNA reads as TGTGCCAGCAGTTACATAGGACAGGGTGATGGCTACACCTTC. The chain employs TRBV28 and TRBJ1-2, with 8 bases fitting TRBD1. J lost 6 bases, V lost 4 bases, and 7 bases had no gene match. CDR3 length equals 14 residues. Germline CDR1 reads MDHEN; CDR2 reads SYDVKM.

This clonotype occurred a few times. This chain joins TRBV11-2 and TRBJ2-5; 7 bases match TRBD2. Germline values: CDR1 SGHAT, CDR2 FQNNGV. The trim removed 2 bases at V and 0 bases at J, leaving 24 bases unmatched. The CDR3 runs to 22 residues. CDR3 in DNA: TGTGCCAGCAGCTTATCCCTCACGGGGGGTACCCTAGGGCGTAGGAACCAAGAGACCCAGTACTTC. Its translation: CASSLSLTGGTLGRRNQETQYF. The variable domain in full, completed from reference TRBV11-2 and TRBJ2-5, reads EAGVAQSPRYKIIEKRQSVAFWCNPISGHATLYWYQQILGQGPKLLIQFQNNGVVDDSQLPKDRFSAERLKGVDSTLKIQPAKLEDSAVYLCASSLSLTGGTLGRRNQETQYFGPGTRLLVL.

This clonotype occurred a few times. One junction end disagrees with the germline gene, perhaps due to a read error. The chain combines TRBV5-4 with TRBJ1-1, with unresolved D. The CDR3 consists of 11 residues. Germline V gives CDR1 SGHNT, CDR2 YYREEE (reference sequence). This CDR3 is CASTLGAEAFF. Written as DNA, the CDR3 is TGTGCCAGCACCTTGGGAGCCGAAGCTTTCTTT.

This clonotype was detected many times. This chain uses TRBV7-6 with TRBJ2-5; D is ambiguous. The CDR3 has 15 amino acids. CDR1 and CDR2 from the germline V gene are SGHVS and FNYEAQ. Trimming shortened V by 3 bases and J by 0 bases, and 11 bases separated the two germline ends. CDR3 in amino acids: CASSFSGVYQETQYF. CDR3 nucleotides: TGTGCCAGCAGCTTTAGTGGGGTGTACCAAGAGACCCAGTACTTC.

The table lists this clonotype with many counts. This CDR3 reads CASTRTYGEKLFF. The CDR3 nucleotides are TGTGCCAGCACGAGGACGTATGGTGAAAAACTGTTTTTT. The chain uses TRBV12-3 or TRBV12-4 and TRBJ1-4; D is uncertain. The CDR3 is 13 residues long. V shed 7 bases and J shed 7 bases, with 13 bases lying between them.

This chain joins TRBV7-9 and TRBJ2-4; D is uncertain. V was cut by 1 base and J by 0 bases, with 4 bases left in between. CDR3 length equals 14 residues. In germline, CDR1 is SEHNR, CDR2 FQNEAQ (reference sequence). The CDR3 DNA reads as TGTGCCAGCAGCTTAGAGTCAGCCAAAAACATTCAGTACTTC. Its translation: CASSLESAKNIQYF.